The clone carrying this T cell receptor beta chain was recorded many times. What it binds is unknown. The library targeted TCRbeta and was prepared with unique molecular identifiers. TCRdb passed the PCR reads through MiXCR, listing each CDR3 protein once. The repertoire holds approximately 300,000 distinct CDR3 sequences, with approximately 10% as singletons. The germline V gene has CDR1 SQVTM and CDR2 ANQGSEA. V was trimmed by 7 bases and J by 2 bases, leaving 17 bases between them. This CDR3 comprises 14 residues. This entry belongs to a study of T-cell reconstitution after alpha-beta-depleted transplantation in children. Study-wide points: The origin of alpha-beta T cells about two months after transplant was reportedly several hundred expanded graft clones. Some patients' high day-60 TCRbeta diversity was traced to surviving recipient T cells and thymic progenitors. At the one-year point after transplant, T-cell counts and TCRbeta diversity were found to come mostly from T cells that had been newly produced.

The sample in question was peripheral blood, obtained 180 days after TCRalphabeta/CD19-depleted stem cell transplant. This clonotype was obtained from a male patient aged 2-9 years who had a stem cell transplant for chronic granulomatous disease, so the T cells may come from the graft donor. The chain recombines TRBV29-1 with TRBJ2-5; tentative D call: TRBD2 (6 bases). The DNA of the CDR3 is TGCAGCGCAGTAAGGGACTGGGGACAAGAGACCCAGTACTTC. It translates to CSAVRDWGQETQYF.